This TCR beta chain was sequenced for a study of human versus mouse CDR3 diversity and MHC coevolution. Whole-study results and caveats: On average, humans showed more CDR3 deletions and insertions than mice. About 6 MHC II alleles selected the human T cells.

Remarks on this clone: What it binds is unknown.

Repertoires were generated with immunoSEQ multiplex PCR, while TCRdb's copy carries only in-frame clones and drops some. The table includes about 83,000 clones, 85% to 95% detected once. Germline CDR1 MNHEY, CDR2 SMNVEV (reference sequence). The CDR3 totals 15 residues. Naive CD4 T cells, CD45RO-negative and CD62L-positive, were flow-sorted from PBMCs. The sample consisted of naive CD4+ T cells from blood. Subset meaning: CD45RO-negative CD62L-positive naive CD4 T cells. This clonotype was obtained from a person between 25 and 70 years old in good health. The J gene is TRBJ2-5, the V gene TRBV27; 10 nucleotides align to TRBD2. The J call is doubtful: the DNA matches TRBJ2-7 better. The CDR3 nucleotides are TGTGCCAGCAGTGTTAGCGGGAGGCCCTCCTACGAGCAGTACTTC. It specifies CASSVSGRPSYEQYF.